This T cell receptor (beta chain) was sequenced in a study of OX40 agonist ivuxolimab in advanced cancers. About the research overall: At doses from 0.01 to 10 mg/kg, patients were given intravenous ivuxolimab every 2 weeks.

Method: immunoSEQ multiplex PCR; TCRdb's copy keeps in-frame clones and lacks some. The profile shows tens of thousands of clones, 75% to 90% of them singletons. The CDR3 covers 18 residues. Germline V gene lookup returns CDR1 LNHDA and CDR2 SQIVND (reference sequence). V shed 0 bases and J 1 base; nucleotides not matched to a gene: 6. The material was CD4+ or CD8+ T cells sorted from blood, obtained in a trial of the OX40 agonist ivuxolimab. The genes are TRBV19 and TRBJ2-5, with 12 bases that match TRBD2. The TCR was taken from an adult with an advanced solid tumor such as melanoma, head and neck, liver or kidney cancer. CDR3 nucleotides: TGTGCCAGTAGTATAGATCTTGGACTAGCGGGACTCCAAGAGACCCAGTACTTC. Its translation: CASSIDLGLAGLQETQYF.